This is a list of T cell receptor beta chains from one sample in a study of regulatory T cells in long-lasting Graves disease. TCRdb re-derived calls from the multiplex PCR reads in MiXCR, one entry per CDR3 protein. Among a few hundred thousand distinct CDR3 sequences listed, around 19% were seen once. In addition, the sample was reused for a study of T cells in Graves' hyperthyroidism and ophthalmopathy.

The sample in question was peripheral blood mononuclear cells (PBMCs), obtained at new diagnosis, from a patient treated with antithyroid drugs. The receptors come from a woman aged 25 to 39 with Graves disease. CDR3s include the opening cysteine and the closing phenylalanine or tryptophan. The D gene is left open where the match is weak. Part of the rows lack a size; the others show once, few, many or a class for expanded clones.

cdr3_aa cdr3_nt j_call v_call d_call clone_size
CASSQDRGLYGYTF TGTGCCAGCAGTCAGGACAGGGGGCTCTATGGCTACACCTTC TRBJ1-2 TRBV7-9 TRBD1 many
CASSALYRGTVYEQYF TGTGCCAGCAGCGCATTATACAGGGGTACAGTATACGAGCAGTACTTC TRBJ2-7 TRBV5-6 TRBD1 .
CSARGRTGTLNTGELFF TGCAGTGCTAGGGGGCGTACCGGGACCCTGAACACCGGGGAGCTGTTTTTT TRBJ2-2 TRBV20-1 . many
CASSKRQGQRWNGYTF TGTGCCAGCAGTAAGCGACAGGGGCAAAGGTGGAATGGCTACACCTTC TRBJ1-2 TRBV12-3/TRBV12-4 TRBD1 many
CASSMGGTTNEKLFF TGTGCCAGTAGTATGGGAGGTACAACTAATGAAAAACTGTTTTTT TRBJ1-4 TRBV19 . many
CASSDWGAYNEQFF TGTGCCAGCAGTGATTGGGGGGCCTACAATGAGCAGTTCTTC TRBJ2-1 TRBV6-2/TRBV6-3 . medium-sized
CSARLPSGSSDTQYF TGCAGTGCTAGACTCCCTAGCGGGAGTTCAGATACGCAGTATTTT TRBJ2-3 TRBV20-1 TRBD2 many
CASRRVAGLNQPQHF TGTGCCAGCAGGAGGGTAGCAGGACTCAATCAGCCCCAGCATTTT TRBJ1-5 TRBV5-5 . many
CASSQGSLVSDNEKLFF TGTGCCAGCTCACAGGGTAGCCTTGTGAGTGATAATGAAAAACTGTTTTTT TRBJ1-4 TRBV18 . many
CAWSVLRGRDTQYF TGTGCCTGGAGTGTACTCAGGGGGCGTGATACGCAGTATTTT TRBJ2-3 TRBV30 TRBD1 many
CASSLDSLSSGANVLTF TGTGCCAGTAGCCTGGACAGTTTAAGCTCTGGGGCCAACGTCCTGACTTTC TRBJ2-6 TRBV19 . .
CATASGTGREKLFF TGTGCCACCGCATCGGGGACAGGTCGAGAAAAACTGTTTTTT TRBJ1-4 TRBV10-3 TRBD1 .
CASSLVQGTNNSPLHF TGTGCCAGCTCACTAGTACAGGGGACAAATAATTCACCCCTCCACTTT TRBJ1-6 TRBV18 TRBD1 many
CASSIWPGDYGYTF TGTGCCAGTAGTATATGGCCCGGAGACTATGGCTACACCTTC TRBJ1-2 TRBV19 . many
CASSFHSYNEQFF TGTGCCAGCAGCTTTCACAGTTACAATGAGCAGTTCTTC TRBJ2-1 TRBV11-3 . many
CASSLEFQETQYF TGTGCCAGCAGCTTAGAATTCCAAGAGACCCAGTACTTC TRBJ2-5 TRBV11-2 . many
CASSLIQAPSEKLFF TGTGCCAGCAGTCTCATACAGGCGCCGAGTGAAAAACTGTTTTTT TRBJ1-4 TRBV28 . .
CASSLGGASRSPLHF TGTGCCAGCAGCTTAGGAGGGGCCTCCCGATCACCCCTCCACTTT TRBJ1-6 TRBV7-9 . many
CASSYPTGNGYTF TGTGCCAGCAGCTACCCGACAGGGAATGGCTACACCTTC TRBJ1-2 TRBV12-3/TRBV12-4 TRBD1 many
CATNEGGAGKHNEQFF TGTGCCACCAACGAAGGGGGAGCGGGAAAACACAATGAGCAGTTCTTC TRBJ2-1 TRBV24-1 . many